Presented here are 14 T cell receptor beta chains from one specimen sequenced in a study of T-cell memory formation after mild COVID-19. TCRdb processed the 5' RACE reads anew with MiXCR; each CDR3 protein has one entry. The sample lists roughly 400,000 distinct CDR3 sequences; under 20% were seen once. Sequences were obtained from PBMCs or a T cell subset sorted from them (not recorded which). Receptor source: a man aged 18-30 years who had mild COVID-19 (a few samples of this study predate the infection). Cell type and time point are not known.

The rearrangement links TRBV5-1 to TRBJ2-5, with D tentatively TRBD1 (5 bases). CDR1 SGHRS and CDR2 YFSETQ come from the germline V gene. Trimming took 7 bases from V and 5 from J, leaving 15 bases between them. The CDR3 has 13 amino acids. The chain's CDR3 is CASATQGSETQYF. Written as DNA, the CDR3 is TGCGCCAGCGCGACTCAGGGTTCTGAGACCCAGTACTTC. Full variable domain (rest looked up from reference TRBV5-1 and TRBJ2-5): KAGVTQTPRYLIKTRGQQVTLSCSPISGHRSVSWYQQTPGQGLQFLFEYFSETQRNKGNFPGRFSGRQFSNSRSEMNVSTLELGDSALYLCASATQGSETQYFGPGTRLLVL.

V and J are TRBV7-9 and TRBJ1-2; D ambiguous. The germline V gene encodes CDR1 SEHNR and CDR2 FQNEAQ (reference sequence). The CDR3 consists of 14 residues. V shed 1 base and J shed 7 bases, with 13 bases lying between them. For the CDR3, the DNA is TGTGCCAGCAGCTTAGAAGGCGTTGCGGGTGGCTACACCTTC. Translated, it gives CASSLEGVAGGYTF.

Many counts were recorded for this clonotype. This chain links TRBV5-6 with TRBJ1-5, with a possible D match to TRBD1 (5 bases). Trimming removed 1 base at V and 4 bases at J, with 12 bases between. The CDR3 is made up of 15 amino acids. CDR1 is SGHDT, CDR2 YYEEEE, per germline. The CDR3 spells CASSLTGKGNQPQHF. CDR3 nucleotide sequence: TGTGCCAGCAGCTTGACGGGGAAGGGGAATCAGCCCCAGCATTTT.

This clonotype was picked up many times. The gene calls are TRBV12-3 or TRBV12-4 and TRBJ1-6; D not resolved. CDR3 length: 15 amino acids. Trimming pared 3 bases from V and 1 base from J, leaving 7 bases between. CDR3 protein: CASSLSGSYNSPLHF. The CDR3 DNA follows: TGTGCCAGCAGTTTGTCCGGATCCTATAATTCACCCCTCCACTTT.

The gene calls are TRBV4-1 and TRBJ2-1, with TRBD2 matching 7 bases. Germline V CDR1 and CDR2: MGHRA, YSYEKL. This CDR3 contains 15 residues. V shed 4 bases and J 7 bases; nucleotides not matched to a gene: 10. CDR3 in amino acids: CASSLWEGISNEQFF. The CDR3 coding sequence is TGCGCCAGCAGCCTATGGGAGGGAATCTCGAATGAGCAGTTCTTC.

Many counts were recorded for this clonotype. The chain links TRBV20-1 to TRBJ2-7; a weak D match, TRBD2 (7 bases). Per germline, CDR1 DFQATT and CDR2 SNEGSKA (reference sequence). The CDR3 is 15 amino acids. With 0 bases removed from V and 2 bases from J, the gap between germline ends came to 14 bases. The chain's CDR3 is CSARDSRGAPYEQYV. The DNA of the CDR3 is TGCAGTGCTAGAGATTCACGGGGGGCCCCCTACGAGCAGTACGTC.

This clonotype has just a few counts. This rearrangement joins TRBV7-9 to TRBJ2-7; possibly TRBD1 for D (6 bases). This CDR3 is 10 amino acids long. CDR1 is SEHNR, CDR2 FQNEAQ, per germline (reference sequence). This chain's CDR3 is CASTPPTDSV. The CDR3 DNA reads TGTGCCAGCACCCCCCCCACGGACAGCGTC.

This clonotype showed up many times. The chain employs TRBV7-3 and TRBJ2-6; the D gene is possibly TRBD1 (6 bases). CDR1 is SGHTA and CDR2 is FQGTGA in the germline V gene. V dropped 2 bases and J dropped 0 bases, with 14 bases sitting between them. CDR3 size: 18 residues. CDR3 coding DNA: TGTGCCAGCAGCTTAGTCGCAACAGGGTTCTCTGGGGCCAACGTCCTGACTTTC. This encodes CASSLVATGFSGANVLTF.

This clonotype occurred a few times. The chain is built from TRBV7-9 and TRBJ2-3; TRBD2 matches 9 bases. CDR1 and CDR2 (germline): SEHNR, FQNEAQ (reference sequence). V shed 7 bases and J 6 bases; nucleotides not matched to a gene: 11. This CDR3 has 15 amino acids. The CDR3 reads CASTSRRGGSDTQYF. The CDR3 DNA is TGTGCCAGCACCTCCCGGCGGGGGGGTTCGGATACGCAGTATTTT.

This clonotype was counted between two and nine times. The genes are TRBV20-1 and TRBJ2-3, with D possibly being TRBD1 (6 bases). CDR3 length: 13 amino acids. The germline V and J ends were trimmed by 7 bases and 1 base, with 12 bases remaining between them. CDR1 and CDR2 (germline): DFQATT, SNEGSKA (reference sequence). DNA for the CDR3: TGCAGTGAGAAGAAGGGGGGCACAGATACGCAGTATTTT. It is translated as CSEKKGGTDTQYF.

The rearrangement joins TRBV20-1 to TRBJ2-7, with 7 nucleotides matching TRBD2. CDR3 length: 18 amino acids. Germline V gene lookup returns CDR1 DFQATT and CDR2 SNEGSKA (reference sequence). V trimming: 3 bases; J trimming: 2 bases; junction bases outside the gene matches: 19. The CDR3 DNA reads TGCAGTGCTAGCCCAAGTTTTTTTCAGCGGGGCCAGACCTACGAGCAGTACTTC. Encoded protein: CSASPSFFQRGQTYEQYF.

This clonotype was seen at least ten times. The gene calls are TRBV7-6 and TRBJ1-3, with D possibly being TRBD1 (5 bases). CDR3 length: 15 amino acids. V shed 5 bases and J shed 2 bases, with 13 bases lying between them. CDR1 SGHVS and CDR2 FNYEAQ come from the germline V gene. The CDR3 DNA is TGTGCCAGCAGCCCCGGGGGGGGACCTGGAAACACCATATATTTT. Translating gives CASSPGGGPGNTIYF.

This clonotype has only a few counts. V usage is TRBV6-1 and J usage is TRBJ1-5; maybe TRBD1 (5 bases). The germline V gene has CDR1 MNHNS and CDR2 SASEGT. The CDR3 extends over 14 amino acids. Trimming shortened V by 10 bases and J by 5 bases, and 18 bases separated the two germline ends. The chain's CDR3 is CATGRAGIYQPQHF. CDR3 sequence (DNA): TGTGCCACCGGAAGGGCAGGGATTTATCAGCCCCAGCATTTT.

This clonotype was counted at least ten times. The chain uses TRBV12-3 or TRBV12-4 and TRBJ2-1, with TRBD2 matching 9 bases. The V segment lost 6 bases and the J segment 7 bases; nucleotides outside the gene matches: 7. The CDR3 is made up of 14 amino acids. CDR3: CASSLSGGMNEQFF. CDR3 coding DNA: TGTGCCAGCAGCCTTAGCGGGGGTATGAATGAGCAGTTCTTC.